This T cell receptor beta chain emerged from a study of CD8 T cells in Susac syndrome. Study-wide points: The number of individuals included in the study's TCR sequencing and HLA analysis was acknowledged as relatively small. Expansion of Susac CD8+ clones peaked in TEMRA cells and in active patients.

Patients with Susac syndrome showed fulfilment of recently defined diagnostic criteria for definite or probable disease. Random hexamers primed reverse transcription of roughly 0.5 to 1 ug RNA. Amplification of TCR beta CDR3 by immunoSEQ multiplex PCR spanned 54 Vbeta and 13 Jbeta. TCRdb used MiXCR to reprocess the immunoSEQ multiplex PCR reads, holding one entry per CDR3 protein. In the table there are tens of thousands of distinct CDR3 sequences, 85% to 95% of which are singletons. CDR3 length equals 12 residues. Germline-derived CDR1 and CDR2 are MNHNS and SASEGT. Deletions cut 9 bases from V and 8 bases from J, with 16 bases between. Concerning this clonotype itself: Its target is not known.

Sequencing used CD8+ T cells from PBMCs. The chain has TRBV6-1 and TRBJ1-2; weak D call: TRBD1 (5 bases). This sequence was found in a human donor with Susac syndrome. The CDR3 DNA is TGTGCCAGTGGGACTCCTGGGAACGGCTACACCTTC. Translation gives CASGTPGNGYTF.